This entry lists 22 T cell receptor beta chains sequenced from one sample in a study of T cells in Graves' hyperthyroidism and ophthalmopathy. Amplification of TCR beta CDR3 regions used RNA as the template. The HTBI primer set drove a first-round RT-PCR of the TCR CDR3. MiXCR, applied by TCRdb to the multiplex PCR reads, yields one record per CDR3 protein. Found here are around 700,000 distinct CDR3 sequences, around a sixth of them singletons; the top ten hold 15% to 20%. Sequenced input: blood. Every receptor here comes from a woman in her forties or fifties with Graves' hyperthyroidism that later progressed to Graves' ophthalmopathy.

The genes are TRBV13 and TRBJ1-4; 10 nucleotides align to TRBD1. Trimming took 4 bases from V and 3 from J; bases not matched to a gene: 8. The CDR3 has 17 residues. The germline V gene encodes CDR1 PRHDT and CDR2 FYEKMQ (reference sequence). Written as DNA, the CDR3 is TGTGCCAGCAGCTCCCGGGACAGGGGTTCTTCTAATGAAAAACTGTTTTTT. It is translated as CASSSRDRGSSNEKLFF.

With respect to this clonotype: This may be a read error: a much more frequent sequence differs by one nucleotide. The rearrangement joins TRBV11-1 to TRBJ2-6, with D tentatively TRBD1 or TRBD2 (5 bases each). The germline gives CDR1 SGHAT, CDR2 FQDESV (reference sequence). CDR3 size: 14 residues. The CDR3 loop is CASSLVPGASVLTF. The CDR3 region has the DNA TGTGCCAGCAGCTTAGTCCCCGGGGCCAGCGTCCTGACTTTC.

This clonotype has a handful of counts. J is TRBJ1-3 and V is TRBV10-3, with 7 bases fitting TRBD1. CDR1 ENHRY and CDR2 SYGVKD come from the germline V gene. The CDR3 is 14 amino acids. Trimming cost V 6 bases and J 0 bases; bases outside gene matches: 2. The CDR3 here is CAIRGDSSGNTIYF. CDR3 in DNA: TGTGCCATCAGAGGGGACAGCTCTGGAAACACCATATATTTT.

The chain recombines TRBV7-8 with TRBJ1-4, with TRBD1 identical over 8 bases. CDR1 is SGHVS, CDR2 FQNEAQ, per germline. The CDR3 covers 16 residues. Germline trimming cut 5 bases from V and 5 bases from J; bases unmatched to any gene: 10. Written as DNA, the CDR3 is TGTGCCAGCAGCCCGACCTTTGGGACAGGCAATGAAAAACTGTTTTTT. The encoded protein is CASSPTFGTGNEKLFF.

This clonotype was recorded at least ten times. The V gene is TRBV6-5, the J gene TRBJ2-7; 8 bases are a match to TRBD1. V was pared by 6 bases and J by 4 bases, with 11 bases of the junction left unmatched. The length of the CDR3 is 15 residues. CDR1 and CDR2 from the germline V gene are MNHEY and SVGAGI. The CDR3: CASRNSGQGIYEQYF. DNA of the CDR3: TGTGCCAGCAGGAACAGTGGACAGGGAATTTACGAGCAGTACTTC.

At least ten counts were recorded for this clonotype. The genes are TRBV3-1 and TRBJ2-1; TRBD1 is a possible D gene (5 bases). Trimming removed 4 bases from V and 0 bases from J, with 10 bases in between. CDR3 size: 15 residues. The germline gives CDR1 LGHDT, CDR2 YNNKEL (reference sequence). This CDR3 reads CASSPRDSSYNEQFF. The CDR3 DNA is TGTGCCAGCAGCCCCCGCGACAGCTCCTACAATGAGCAGTTCTTC.

A word on this clonotype: A read error is possible here, since a much larger clone lies one base away. The V and J genes are TRBV6-9 and TRBJ1-5; TRBD1 aligns across 9 bases. Trimming removed 3 bases from V and 6 bases from J; junction bases left unmatched: 3. The CDR3 consists of 14 residues. Germline values: CDR1 MNHGY, CDR2 SVAAGI. The CDR3 spells CASSYGTGFQPQHF. DNA of the CDR3: TGTGCCAGCAGTTACGGGACAGGGTTTCAGCCCCAGCATTTT.

Details on this clonotype: One junction end disagrees with the germline gene, perhaps due to a read error. This chain's CDR3 is CASSVALSYTEAFF. CDR3 bases: TGTGCCAGCAGCGTAGCCCTTTCTTACACTGAAGCTTTCTTT. The rearrangement uses TRBV7-2 and TRBJ1-1; D is ambiguous. Per the germline V gene, CDR1 is SGHTA and CDR2 is FQGNSA. This CDR3 is 14 amino acids long.

This clonotype was observed at least ten times. CDR3 coding DNA: TGTGCCAGCAACCAATGGCAGGGGGGTAGGAGCAATCAGCCCCAGCATTTT. Translating gives CASNQWQGGRSNQPQHF. The chain combines TRBV12-3 or TRBV12-4 with TRBJ1-5; TRBD1 agrees at 7 bases. This CDR3 has 17 amino acids. The trim removed 7 bases at V and 1 base at J, leaving 13 bases unmatched.

This clonotype was seen once. This rearrangement joins TRBV6-2 or TRBV6-3 to TRBJ1-5; 7 bases are shared with TRBD1. CDR1 is MNHEY and CDR2 is SVGEGT in the germline V gene. Losses at the gene ends were 6 bases for V and 5 bases for J; bases not matched to a gene: 10. The CDR3 contains 15 residues. The CDR3 DNA reads as TGTGCCAGCAGACCCGGATCAGGGGGGTATCAGCCCCAGCATTTT. This sequence encodes CASRPGSGGYQPQHF.

A few counts support this clonotype. The genes are TRBV19 and TRBJ1-5, with D possibly TRBD1 on 5 matching bases. The CDR3 spans 14 residues. Germline lookup yields CDR1 LNHDA and CDR2 SQIVND (reference sequence). V gave up 4 bases and J gave up 5 bases, with 12 bases separating them. CDR3 loop: CASSTGKSDQPQHF. The CDR3 coding sequence is TGTGCCAGTAGTACAGGGAAGAGTGATCAGCCCCAGCATTTT. The entire variable domain, with the rest obtained from reference TRBV19 and TRBJ1-5, is as follows: DGGITQSPKYLFRKEGQNVTLSCEQNLNHDAMYWYRQDPGQGLRLIYYSQIVNDFQKGDIAEGYSVSREKKESFPLTVTSAQKNPTAFYLCASSTGKSDQPQHFGDGTRLSIL.

CDR3 bases: TGTGCCATCAGCCTACTAGCGGGGGGGCCCTACAATGAGCAGTTCTTC. Its protein product is CAISLLAGGPYNEQFF. The chain couples TRBV10-3 to TRBJ2-1, with 13 bases aligning to TRBD2. J was trimmed by 2 bases and V by 6 bases; bases with no gene match: 4. The germline CDR1 and CDR2 sequences are ENHRY and SYGVKD. CDR3 length: 16 residues.

The rearrangement links TRBV6-1 to TRBJ1-2; D is possibly TRBD1 (5 bases). The CDR3 has 14 residues. Germline V gene lookup returns CDR1 MNHNS and CDR2 SASEGT. V lost 4 bases and J 0 bases, leaving 9 bases between the germline ends. CDR3 sequence (DNA): TGTGCCAGCAGTGGCAAGACAGCTAACTATGGCTACACCTTC. Translating gives CASSGKTANYGYTF.

The J gene is TRBJ2-1, the V gene TRBV9; D uncertain. The CDR3 is 14 amino acids. Trimming removed 4 bases at V and 4 bases at J, with 12 bases between. The germline V gene has CDR1 SGDLS and CDR2 YYNGEE. CDR3 region: CASSSPLGYNEQFF. The CDR3 DNA sequence: TGTGCCAGCAGCTCACCATTAGGATACAATGAGCAGTTCTTC.

This clonotype has at least ten counts. The V gene is TRBV2, the J gene TRBJ2-3; 7 bases line up with TRBD1. The germline gives CDR1 SNHLY, CDR2 FYNNEI. With 5 bases clipped from V and 1 base from J, the junction kept 3 bases outside the gene matches. This CDR3 is 14 amino acids long. The CDR3 nucleotides read TGTGCCAGCAGTTACGACAGGGGCACAGATACGCAGTATTTT. As protein: CASSYDRGTDTQYF.

This chain joins TRBV10-3 and TRBJ1-1, with unresolved D. Germline CDR1 and CDR2: ENHRY and SYGVKD. V shed 2 bases and J shed 2 bases, with 9 bases lying between them. The CDR3 totals 14 residues. CDR3 region: CAISEGWENTEAFF. The CDR3 DNA sequence: TGTGCCATCAGTGAGGGGTGGGAAAACACTGAAGCTTTCTTT.

The gene calls are TRBV12-3 or TRBV12-4 and TRBJ2-1; 12 nucleotides line up with TRBD2. J gave up 7 bases and V 8 bases, and 6 bases lay outside the gene matches. The CDR3 runs 14 residues. CDR3 loop: CASRGLAGGNEQFF. CDR3 DNA sequence: TGTGCCAGCCGGGGGCTAGCGGGGGGGAATGAGCAGTTCTTC.

The chain couples TRBV15 to TRBJ2-3; D gene uncertain. Trimming removed 0 bases at V and 2 bases at J, with 3 bases between. Looked up from germline, CDR1 is LNHNV and CDR2 is YYDKDF (reference sequence). The CDR3 length is 13 residues. The chain's CDR3 is CATSRDFTDTQYF. In DNA form, the CDR3 reads TGTGCCACCAGCAGAGATTTCACAGATACGCAGTATTTT.

This clonotype was seen many times. This chain links TRBV7-2 with TRBJ1-1; TRBD1 matches at 10 bases. From germline, CDR1 is SGHTA and CDR2 FQGNSA. The CDR3 spans 17 residues. V dropped 3 bases and J dropped 4; count of bases not matched to a gene: 11. For the CDR3, the DNA is TGTGCCAGCAGCTTGGGGCGGACAGGGGGGGCGGGCACTGAAGCTTTCTTT. It yields the protein CASSLGRTGGAGTEAFF.

The CDR3 coding sequence is TGCAGTGCCCCAACCGCGGCGGGGACGTACTACGAGCAGTACTTC. It specifies CSAPTAAGTYYEQYF. The chain links TRBV20-1 to TRBJ2-7; TRBD2 might be the D (6 bases). CDR1 DFQATT and CDR2 SNEGSKA come from the germline V gene (reference sequence). The CDR3 is 15 amino acids. Trimming removed 6 bases at V and 3 bases at J, with 21 bases between.

This clonotype has at least ten counts. The chain carries TRBV30 and TRBJ1-1, with D possibly matching TRBD1 (6 bases). Germline lookup yields CDR1 GTSNPN and CDR2 SVGIG (reference sequence). Trimming cost V 5 bases and J 1 base, with 11 bases left between them. CDR3 size: 13 residues. CDR3 DNA: TGTGCCTGGGACAGGAACGAGAACACTGAAGCTTTCTTT. Residues: CAWDRNENTEAFF. Variable domain in full (rest from reference TRBV30 and TRBJ1-1): SQTIHQWPATLVQPVGSPLSLECTVEGTSNPNLYWYRQAAGRGLQLLFYSVGIGQISSEVPQNLSASRPQDRQFILSSKKLLLSDSGFYLCAWDRNENTEAFFGQGTRLTVV.

In this sample, this clonotype turned up a few times. V and J are TRBV27 and TRBJ1-6; D gene ambiguous. Deletions cut 6 bases from V and 14 bases from J, with 17 bases between. The germline V gene encodes CDR1 MNHEY and CDR2 SMNVEV (reference sequence). The CDR3 runs 13 residues. CDR3 in amino acids: CASSYTGLGTLHF. The CDR3 DNA reads as TGTGCCAGCAGCTACACGGGGTTGGGAACCCTCCACTTT.